These 27 T cell receptor beta chains originate from one sample sequenced in a study of T cell repertoires in cytomegalovirus infection. TCRdb reanalysed the reads using MiXCR and keeps one entry per CDR3 protein. The sample comprises roughly 630,000 distinct CDR3 sequences, 20% to 25% of which are singletons, and less than 10% rests with the top ten. What was sequenced was CD8+ T cells from PBMCs. The receptors originated from a human donor in good health (CMV status not recorded). Some clones in this sample may be carry-over from other donors' samples.

The chain links TRBV18 to TRBJ1-1; 7 nucleotides agree with TRBD1. The CDR3 contains 16 residues. Germline CDR1 is KGHSH and CDR2 is LQKENI. V shed 0 bases, J shed 1 base, and the junction held 5 bases outside the gene matches. CDR3 bases: TGTGCCAGCTCACCACCGGGGGCAGGGGGGAACACTGAAGCTTTCTTT. It specifies CASSPPGAGGNTEAFF.

Only a few counts were recorded for this clonotype. This rearrangement joins TRBV27 to TRBJ1-1; D ambiguous. Trimming stripped 1 base from V and 0 bases from J, with 9 bases between. This CDR3 is built from 15 residues. Per germline, CDR1 MNHEY and CDR2 SMNVEV (reference sequence). This CDR3 is CASSLWGGVNTEAFF. The CDR3 bases are TGTGCCAGCAGTTTATGGGGAGGAGTGAACACTGAAGCTTTCTTT.

V and J are TRBV12-5 and TRBJ2-5, with 8 bases matching TRBD2. V shed 7 bases, J shed 5 bases, and the junction held 12 bases outside the gene matches. The length of the CDR3 is 15 residues. CDR1 and CDR2 (germline): LGHNT, FRNRAP. The CDR3 DNA reads as TGTGCTAGTGCCCCGGGACGGGGGGGCCGCGAGACCCAGTACTTC. Residues: CASAPGRGGRETQYF.

The table lists this clonotype with a few counts. A much larger clone lies a single base off, so this may be a read error. The J gene is TRBJ2-3, the V gene TRBV28, with D maybe TRBD1 (5 bases). CDR3 size: 14 residues. Germline CDR1 reads MDHEN; CDR2 reads SYDVKM. DNA of the CDR3: TGTGCCAACAGTTTGGAAAGGGGAACAGATACGCAGTATTTT. Translating it yields CANSLERGTDTQYF.

The sample holds many counts of this clonotype. The chain joins TRBV7-2 to TRBJ2-5; TRBD2 matches 9 bases. Germline CDR1 SGHTA, CDR2 FQGNSA. V lost 3 bases, J lost 3 bases, and 8 bases stayed unmatched. The CDR3 extends over 16 amino acids. The CDR3 loop is CASSFPPASGEETQYF. DNA for the CDR3: TGTGCCAGCAGCTTTCCCCCGGCTAGCGGGGAAGAGACCCAGTACTTC.

The V call is TRBV18, the J call TRBJ1-4; 9 bases agree with TRBD1. The CDR3 has 18 residues. V was clipped by 4 bases and J by 0 bases; unmatched bases: 9. Germline V CDR1 and CDR2: KGHSH, LQKENI. CDR3 residues: CASSRPGQGGSTNEKLFF. CDR3 DNA sequence: TGTGCCAGCTCACGACCGGGACAGGGAGGTTCAACTAATGAAAAACTGTTTTTT.

This clonotype was detected a few times. The chain joins TRBV20-1 to TRBJ2-7, with TRBD1 identical over 7 bases. The CDR3 is 13 residues long. V gave up 7 bases and J gave up 1 base; unmatched junction bases: 7. The germline CDR1 and CDR2 sequences are DFQATT and SNEGSKA (reference sequence). The CDR3 spells CSVTGTESYEQYF. DNA for the CDR3: TGCAGTGTTACCGGGACAGAGTCCTACGAGCAGTACTTC.

This chain joins TRBV28 and TRBJ1-4, with a possible D match to TRBD1 (6 bases). V was cut by 6 bases and J by 8 bases, with 22 bases left in between. Germline V CDR1 and CDR2: MDHEN, SYDVKM. The CDR3 length is 16 residues. The CDR3 DNA reads TGTGCCAGCAGCCAAATACCACAGGGATTAGGGGAAAAACTGTTTTTT. Protein sequence: CASSQIPQGLGEKLFF.

This clonotype came up many times. The V and J genes are TRBV7-6 and TRBJ2-3; maybe TRBD2 (6 bases). Trimming stripped 5 bases from V and 1 base from J, with 7 bases between. Germline V gene sequence: CDR1 SGHVS, CDR2 FNYEAQ. This CDR3 is built from 13 residues. The CDR3 DNA follows: TGTGCCAGCAGCCGCGGGGGCACAGATACGCAGTATTTT. Translating it yields CASSRGGTDTQYF.

This clonotype was observed once. The rearrangement links TRBV5-6 to TRBJ2-7; D call uncertain. V lost 1 base to trimming and J lost 3 bases, with 11 bases between them. Germline loops: CDR1 SGHDT, CDR2 YYEEEE. The CDR3 spans 14 residues. In DNA form, the CDR3 reads TGTGCCAGCAGCTTGCCCAGTACAGACTACGAGCAGTACTTC. Its protein product is CASSLPSTDYEQYF.

Only a few counts were recorded for this clonotype. The CDR3 nucleotides read TGTGCCAGCAGCAATGAAGCTTTCTTT. This translates into CASSNEAFF. J is TRBJ1-1 and V is TRBV7-9; D not certain. CDR1 is SEHNR and CDR2 is FQNEAQ in the germline V gene (reference sequence). This CDR3 is built from 9 residues. V was trimmed by 5 bases and J by 7 bases, leaving 2 bases between them. Full variable domain (outside the CDR3, taken from reference TRBV7-9 and TRBJ1-1): DTGVSQNPRHKITKRGQNVTFRCDPISEHNRLYWYRQTLGQGPEFLTYFQNEAQLEKSRLLSDRFSAERPKGSFSTLEIQRTEQGDSAMYLCASSNEAFFGQGTRLTVV.

This clonotype has only a few counts. The rearrangement uses TRBV5-6 and TRBJ2-1; 14 nucleotides align to TRBD2. V was clipped by 3 bases and J by 8 bases; unmatched bases: 4. The CDR3 has 15 residues. Germline CDR1 and CDR2: SGHDT and YYEEEE. In nucleotides, the CDR3 is TGTGCCAGCAGCTCTCGGGGACTAGCGGGGGATGAGCAGTTCTTC. Amino acids: CASSSRGLAGDEQFF.

This clonotype has a count of ten or more. The rearrangement links TRBV7-2 to TRBJ2-3, with D maybe TRBD2 (5 bases). The CDR3 runs 13 residues. V was clipped by 1 base and J by 6 bases, with 8 bases between them. Looked up from germline, CDR1 is SGHTA and CDR2 is FQGNSA. The CDR3 loop reads CASSLEEEDTQYF. CDR3 bases: TGTGCCAGCAGCTTAGAGGAGGAGGATACGCAGTATTTT.

This clonotype was observed a handful of times. This chain connects TRBV29-1 to TRBJ2-7; D is tentatively TRBD1 or TRBD2 (5 bases each). Germline V gives CDR1 SQVTM, CDR2 ANQGSEA. This CDR3 comprises 13 residues. Trimming pared 4 bases from V and 2 bases from J, leaving 12 bases between. The CDR3 is CSVVGGTTYEQYF. The CDR3 bases are TGCAGCGTTGTTGGGGGAACCACCTACGAGCAGTACTTC.

This clonotype was counted between two and nine times. V and J are TRBV5-1 and TRBJ1-1; D unresolved. The CDR3 totals 14 residues. CDR1 SGHRS and CDR2 YFSETQ come from the germline V gene. Trimming pared 2 bases from V and 0 bases from J, leaving 8 bases between. CDR3 sequence: CASSFQAMNTEAFF. CDR3 sequence (DNA): TGCGCCAGCAGCTTCCAAGCCATGAACACTGAAGCTTTCTTT.

This clonotype was observed a few times. This sequence joins TRBV6-5 and TRBJ2-6; D unclear. Trimming took off 3 bases at V and 0 bases at J, with 6 bases between the two ends. This CDR3 has 15 residues. The germline V gene encodes CDR1 MNHEY and CDR2 SVGAGI. Written as DNA, the CDR3 is TGTGCCAGCAGTTATCTCAGCTCTGGGGCCAACGTCCTGACTTTC. It yields the protein CASSYLSSGANVLTF.

The genes are TRBV5-5 and TRBJ2-1; D perhaps matches TRBD1 (6 bases). This CDR3 is built from 16 residues. Per the germline V gene, CDR1 is SGHKS and CDR2 is YYEKEE (reference sequence). V was clipped by 5 bases and J by 5 bases, with 20 bases between them. Here the CDR3 DNA reads TGTGCCAGCAGTAGTTGGTTCAGGGGTTCCAACAATGAGCAGTTCTTC. Translation: CASSSWFRGSNNEQFF.

This sequence joins TRBV20-1 and TRBJ2-3; TRBD2 matches 11 bases. In germline, CDR1 is DFQATT, CDR2 SNEGSKA (reference sequence). The length of the CDR3 is 16 residues. Losses at the gene ends were 6 bases for V and 3 bases for J; bases not matched to a gene: 11. CDR3 DNA: TGCAGTGCCCTCCCCCGGACTAGCGGGCGGACAGATACGCAGTATTTT. This sequence encodes CSALPRTSGRTDTQYF.

The chain employs TRBV10-3 and TRBJ1-5; the D gene is possibly TRBD1 (6 bases). Germline V gives CDR1 ENHRY, CDR2 SYGVKD. Trimming pared 3 bases from V and 1 base from J, leaving 13 bases between. This CDR3 comprises 16 residues. CDR3 sequence: CAISDHRESSNQPQHF. CDR3 coding DNA: TGTGCCATCAGTGACCACAGGGAATCAAGCAATCAGCCCCAGCATTTT.

This clonotype came up many times. The chain has TRBV7-8 and TRBJ2-1; unclear D gene. Germline V gene lookup returns CDR1 SGHVS and CDR2 FQNEAQ. V shed 6 bases and J shed 0 bases, with 12 bases lying between them. CDR3 length: 15 amino acids. The CDR3 loop reads CASRPDRSSYNEQFF. CDR3 nucleotide sequence: TGTGCCAGCAGACCCGACCGGAGCTCCTACAATGAGCAGTTCTTC.

This chain joins TRBV12-3 or TRBV12-4 and TRBJ2-1; D remains unclear. Trimming left V 3 bases short and J 5 bases short, with 8 bases between. This CDR3 region has 13 residues. The CDR3 sequence is CASSFGPHNEQFF. Here the CDR3 DNA reads TGTGCCAGCAGTTTTGGTCCCCACAATGAGCAGTTCTTC.

This chain links TRBV6-8 with TRBJ1-2; D perhaps matches TRBD1 (5 bases). V was pared by 2 bases and J by 8 bases, with 12 bases between. The CDR3 runs to 13 residues. The germline CDR1 and CDR2 sequences are MNHGY and SAAAGT. The CDR3 here is CASSYRRVDGYTF. Here the CDR3 DNA reads TGTGCCAGCAGTTACCGCAGGGTTGACGGCTACACCTTC.

This clonotype was observed a few times. The chain combines TRBV7-6 with TRBJ2-5, with 7 bases fitting TRBD2. In germline, CDR1 is SGHVS, CDR2 FNYEAQ. There are 15 residues in the CDR3. Trimming cost V 0 bases and J 5 bases; bases outside gene matches: 6. The CDR3 nucleotides read TGTGCCAGCAGCTTAGCCCCCGGGGGGTCGGAGACCCAGTACTTC. It codes for CASSLAPGGSETQYF.

This clonotype occurred a few times. The chain couples TRBV6-2 or TRBV6-3 to TRBJ2-1, with D perhaps TRBD2 (6 bases). This CDR3 has 13 residues. Germline V lookup: CDR1 MNHEY, CDR2 SVGEGT. The V end lost 9 bases, the J end lost 2 bases, and 11 bases lay between the germline ends. The CDR3 coding sequence is TGTGCCAGTGGGGGGTTCGCCTACAATGAGCAGTTCTTC. It is translated as CASGGFAYNEQFF.

This clonotype was seen ten or more times. The rearrangement joins TRBV7-4 to TRBJ1-5; D gene unclear. Germline-derived CDR1 and CDR2 are SGHVT and SQSDAQ. The CDR3 sequence is 16 residues long. The germline V and J ends were trimmed by 6 bases and 0 bases, with 15 bases remaining between them. DNA of the CDR3: TGTGCCAGCAGTCTGACGTTTACATATAGCAATCAGCCCCAGCATTTT. This codes for CASSLTFTYSNQPQHF.

On this clonotype: Mismatch with germline at one junction end may stem from a read error. This chain joins TRBV6-6 and TRBJ1-2; 9 bases line up with TRBD1. The germline CDR1 and CDR2 sequences are MNHNY and SVGAGI (reference sequence). The CDR3 extends over 15 amino acids. CDR3 nucleotide sequence: TGTGCCAGCAGTTACACAACAGGGGGCAACTATGGCTTCACCTTC. Translating gives CASSYTTGGNYGFTF.

The V gene is TRBV6-2 or TRBV6-3, the J gene TRBJ2-3, with 7 bases fitting TRBD2. Germline CDR1 MNHEY, CDR2 SVGEGT. V dropped 6 bases and J dropped 8; count of bases not matched to a gene: 8. This CDR3 is built from 13 residues. CDR3 loop: CASSYSSGGTQYF. DNA of the CDR3: TGTGCCAGCAGCTATTCGTCGGGGGGTACGCAGTATTTT.